This TCR beta chain is drawn from a study of response to subunit inactivated influenza vaccine (dated by TCRdb to 2016 to 2019). Regarding the complete study: The study used deep quantitative T cell receptor repertoire profiling to track responses to a trivalent subunit inactivated influenza vaccine.

Inclusive of the bounding cysteine and phenylalanine, the CDR3 is 13 residues long. The kept DNA is CDR3 alone, 39 bases in frame from the first base. CDR1 and CDR2, looked up from the germline V gene, are SGHVS and FNYEAQ. The germline ends are 11 bases apart after V is trimmed by 1 base and J by 7 bases. General findings and caveats noted by the study authors: It was suggested by the authors that each seasonal influenza vaccination may recruit only a limited number of new T cells.

Receptors were amplified or captured by RT-PCR. Instrument used: Illumina HiSeq 2500. The raw public data were reprocessed by TCRdb itself: fastp quality trimming at Q25, MiXCR clonotype calling, in-frame beta chains only. Every entry covers one CDR3 protein and lists the most common genes and DNA from its rows. This sample is represented by roughly 620,000 distinct CDR3 sequences; about 11% of them were singletons. The ten largest make up 9.5% to 11% of the sample. A word on this clonotype: Its cognate antigen has yet to be identified. Base qualities are not recorded, but no much larger clone differs from it by a single base.

Separately, the same data were catalogued under a study of T cells expressing NK-cell markers. In that second paper, the authors write: TCR beta cDNA libraries were made by 5'RACE template switching that added a universal primer site and unique molecular identifiers. TCR beta-chain repertoires were profiled in sorted CD3+CD56+NKG2C+, CD3+CD56+NKG2C- and CD3+CD56-NKG2C+ T-cell subsets from several donors. Among the eight sequenced donors, only one was HCMV-seronegative, while the other seven were HCMV-seropositive. To restrict sorting to alphabetaTCR-expressing T cells, an anti-gammadeltaTCR antibody was added in several experiments. In more than 5 donors, the dominant CD3+CD56+NKG2C+ clonotypes ranked among the top 10 CD8+ clonotypes, making up roughly 1.0-7.0% of CD8+ T cells. Those dominant clonotypes were again the most abundant among CD3+CD56-NKG2C+ cells in four donors, at about 25-65%. Whether the expanded NKG2C-expressing T cell clones were specific for HCMV antigens was left unclear. All eight donors whose samples were sequenced were randomly selected healthy volunteers, three of them men and five women. HCMV serostatus was determined by detecting HCMV-specific IgG in serum with a commercial ELISA kit. Ficoll density gradient centrifugation was used to isolate peripheral blood mononuclear cells from blood. For several donors, bulk peripheral blood T-cell repertoires were also sequenced from unsorted PBMC. cDNA synthesis was primed from the TCR beta constant segment, followed by two successive PCR amplification steps. Sequencing of the libraries produced 2 x 150 bp reads on Illumina HiSeq 2000/2500, MiSeq or NextSeq. MIGEC was used to demultiplex reads and group reads by UMI, and MiTCR was used to assemble and quantify clonotypes. To remove erroneous sequences, TCR cDNA sequences were retained only when supported by two or more reads. Downstream repertoire analysis used the tcR package, and clonotypes were matched across fractions by CDR3 nucleotide sequence plus V segment. VDJmatch was used to annotate antigen specificity against VDJdb, with one amino acid substitution in CDR3 permitted.

The sequence was obtained from a man aged 50-60 years who received an inactivated influenza vaccine. Donor details come from another sample of the same person, matched by shared clones. The source material was PBMCs from blood, sampled on the day of vaccination. Rearrangement joined TRBV7-6 to TRBJ2-7; the best D guess is TRBD1, with 5 bases matching. Here the CDR3 is given as CASSLGMGREQYF. The nucleotide sequence is TGTGCCAGCAGCTTAGGCATGGGGCGGGAGCAGTACTTC.